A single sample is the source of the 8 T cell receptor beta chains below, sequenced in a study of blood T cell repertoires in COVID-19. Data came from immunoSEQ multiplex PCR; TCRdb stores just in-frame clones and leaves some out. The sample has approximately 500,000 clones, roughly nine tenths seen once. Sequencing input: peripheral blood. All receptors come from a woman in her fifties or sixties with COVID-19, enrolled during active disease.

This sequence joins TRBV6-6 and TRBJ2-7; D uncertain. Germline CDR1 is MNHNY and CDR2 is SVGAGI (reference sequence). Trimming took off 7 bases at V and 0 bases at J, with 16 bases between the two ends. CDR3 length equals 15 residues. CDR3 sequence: CASTITPASSYEQYF. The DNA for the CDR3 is TGTGCCAGCACCATCACACCCGCTAGCTCCTACGAGCAGTACTTC.

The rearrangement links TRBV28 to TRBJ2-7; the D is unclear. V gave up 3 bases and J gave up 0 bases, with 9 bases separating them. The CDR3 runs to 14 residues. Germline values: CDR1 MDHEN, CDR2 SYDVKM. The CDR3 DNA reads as TGTGCCAGCAGTTTTGGTTGGAGCTCCTACGAGCAGTACTTC. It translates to CASSFGWSSYEQYF. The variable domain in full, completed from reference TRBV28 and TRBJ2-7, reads DVKVTQSSRYLVKRTGEKVFLECVQDMDHENMFWYRQDPGLGLRLIYFSYDVKMKEKGDIPEGYSVSREKKERFSLILESASTNQTSMYLCASSFGWSSYEQYFGPGTRLTVT.

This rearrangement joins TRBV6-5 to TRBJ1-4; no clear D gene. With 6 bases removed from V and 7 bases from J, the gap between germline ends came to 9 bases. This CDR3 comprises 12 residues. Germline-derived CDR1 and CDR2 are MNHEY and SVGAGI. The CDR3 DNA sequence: TGTGCCAGCAGCCTGGGCAGTGAAAAACTGTTTTTT. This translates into CASSLGSEKLFF.

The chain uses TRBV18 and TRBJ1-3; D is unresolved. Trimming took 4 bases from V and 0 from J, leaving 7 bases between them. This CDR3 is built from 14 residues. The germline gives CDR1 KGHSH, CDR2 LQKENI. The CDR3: CASSRESSGNTIYF. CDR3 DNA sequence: TGTGCCAGCTCACGAGAATCCTCTGGAAACACCATATATTTT.

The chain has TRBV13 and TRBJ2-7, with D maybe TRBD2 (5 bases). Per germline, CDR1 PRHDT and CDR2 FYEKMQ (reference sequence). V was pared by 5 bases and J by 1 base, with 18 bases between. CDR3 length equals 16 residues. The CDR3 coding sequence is TGTGCCAGCAGCGCCCCCCCGGGGTCACCTTCCTACGAGCAGTACTTC. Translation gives CASSAPPGSPSYEQYF.

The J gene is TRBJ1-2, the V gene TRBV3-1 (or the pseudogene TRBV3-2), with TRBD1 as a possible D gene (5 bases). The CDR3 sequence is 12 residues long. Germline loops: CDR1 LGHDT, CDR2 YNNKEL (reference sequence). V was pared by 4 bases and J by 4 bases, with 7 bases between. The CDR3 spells CASSRDSYGYTF. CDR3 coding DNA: TGTGCCAGCAGCCGAGACAGCTATGGCTACACCTTC.

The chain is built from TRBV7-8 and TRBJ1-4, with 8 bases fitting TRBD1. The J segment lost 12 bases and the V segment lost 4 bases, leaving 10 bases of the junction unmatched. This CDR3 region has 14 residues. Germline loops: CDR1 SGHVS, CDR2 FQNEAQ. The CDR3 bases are TGTGCCAGCAGCTCAGGGGGCCTATCCTGGGAACTGTTTTTT. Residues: CASSSGGLSWELFF.

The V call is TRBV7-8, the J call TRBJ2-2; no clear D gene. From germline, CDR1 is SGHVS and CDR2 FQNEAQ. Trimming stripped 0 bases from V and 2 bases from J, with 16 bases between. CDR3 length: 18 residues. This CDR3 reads CASSLANFSPDNTGELFF. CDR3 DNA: TGTGCCAGCAGCTTAGCCAACTTTAGCCCAGATAACACCGGGGAGCTGTTTTTT.